The clone carrying this T cell receptor beta chain was seen ten or more times. Its target is not known. TCRdb fed the PCR reads into MiXCR, producing one record per CDR3 protein. The sample lists some 97,000 distinct CDR3 sequences, about 24% occurring once. This specimen comes from a study of molecular identifiers for immune sequencing clone quantification. General observations from the study: Whereas clones above 20 RNA copies held under 1% of naive-cell molecules, they held over 97% of effector molecules.

This CDR3 is 15 amino acids long. Germline values: CDR1 LNHNV, CDR2 YYDKDF (reference sequence). Trimming cost V 1 base and J 5 bases; bases outside gene matches: 2. V and J are TRBV15 and TRBJ2-3; TRBD2 matches at 11 bases. The receptor was isolated from a human donor in good health. Some libraries in this study had Jurkat cell RNA spiked in. The sequenced sample consisted of naive CD8+ T cells from blood, with Jurkat cell RNA spiked in. Subset specified: FACS-sorted CD8+CD4-CCR7+CD45RA+ naive T cells. The CDR3 DNA follows: TGTGCCACCAGCAGAGCAGGACTAGCGGGAGATACGCAGTATTTT. It encodes CATSRAGLAGDTQYF.